These T cell receptor beta chains were read from a single sample in a study of early T cells in non-severe SARS-CoV-2 infection. TCRdb re-analysed the 5' RACE reads in MiXCR, keeping a single row per CDR3 protein. The sample gives 100,000 to 120,000 distinct CDR3 sequences, roughly an eighth of which show up once; less than 4.5% is in the top ten. Sample: whole blood, taken at baseline. The receptor source for this set is an adult who was a healthcare worker with PCR-confirmed SARS-CoV-2 infection or an uninfected control (not recorded which). CDR3s include the opening cysteine and the closing phenylalanine or tryptophan. The order of the fields is J gene, clone size, V gene, D gene, CDR3 protein, CDR3 DNA. The D gene is left open where the match is weak. Some rows have no size entry. The others give once, few or many, or a class for an expanded clone.

J: TRBJ2-1; size: .; V: TRBV12-3/TRBV12-4; D: .; CDR3: CASSQSPDNERFF; DNA: TGTGCCAGCAGTCAATCCCCAGATAATGAGCGGTTCTTC
J: TRBJ1-4; size: few; V: TRBV5-1; D: TRBD1; CDR3: CASSTGTGDEKLFF; DNA: TGCGCCAGCAGCACCGGGACAGGGGATGAAAAACTGTTTTTT
J: TRBJ1-1; size: many; V: TRBV4-1; D: .; CDR3: CASSHPLNTEAFF; DNA: TGCGCCAGCAGCCATCCCTTGAACACTGAAGCTTTCTTT
J: TRBJ2-1; size: many; V: TRBV12-3/TRBV12-4; D: TRBD2; CDR3: CASTTQSSSGGINEQFF; DNA: TGTGCCAGCACTACACAATCCTCGAGCGGGGGAATCAATGAGCAGTTCTTC
J: TRBJ2-3; size: few; V: TRBV5-4; D: TRBD1; CDR3: CASGSPGQGADTQYF; DNA: TGTGCCAGCGGATCGCCGGGACAGGGAGCAGATACGCAGTATTTT
J: TRBJ2-5; size: .; V: TRBV3-1; D: TRBD2; CDR3: CASSQGAGSGVKETQYF; DNA: TGTGCCAGCAGCCAAGGGGCAGGGAGCGGGGTAAAAGAGACCCAGTACTTC
J: TRBJ1-6; size: few; V: TRBV6-4; D: .; CDR3: CASSAPQGRNSPLHF; DNA: TGTGCCAGCAGTGCCCCCCAGGGGCGTAATTCACCCCTCCACTTT
J: TRBJ1-1; size: .; V: TRBV27; D: .; CDR3: CASSFRGERKAFF; DNA: TGTGCCAGCAGTTTCAGAGGGGAGCGAAAAGCTTTCTTT
J: TRBJ2-2; size: many; V: TRBV4-1; D: .; CDR3: CASSQDPSWSTGELFF; DNA: TGCGCCAGCAGCCAAGATCCCTCCTGGAGCACCGGGGAGCTGTTTTTT
J: TRBJ2-1; size: .; V: TRBV12-3/TRBV12-4; D: .; CDR3: CASSSWTKYDEQFF; DNA: TGTGCCAGCAGTTCGTGGACCAAGTATGATGAGCAGTTCTTC
J: TRBJ2-7; size: few; V: TRBV9; D: TRBD1; CDR3: CASSVEGTGAYEQYF; DNA: TGTGCCAGCAGCGTAGAAGGGACAGGGGCCTACGAGCAGTACTTC
J: TRBJ1-4; size: few; V: TRBV7-2; D: .; CDR3: CASSYNEKLFF; DNA: TGTGCCAGCAGCTATAATGAAAAACTGTTTTTT
J: TRBJ2-1; size: .; V: TRBV5-1; D: TRBD2; CDR3: CASSLLGTINEQFF; DNA: TGCGCCAGCAGCTTGCTCGGGACTATCAATGAGCAGTTCTTC
J: TRBJ2-7; size: few; V: TRBV6-5; D: TRBD1; CDR3: CASSSRTGSREQYF; DNA: TGTGCCAGCAGTTCGAGGACAGGGTCAAGGGAGCAGTACTTC
J: TRBJ2-6; size: many; V: TRBV29-1; D: .; CDR3: CSVFALGANVLTF; DNA: TGCAGCGTTTTCGCGCTCGGGGCCAACGTCCTGACTTTC
J: TRBJ2-5; size: .; V: TRBV29-1; D: TRBD2; CDR3: CSVAYSGGYQETQYF; DNA: TGCAGCGTTGCCTATAGCGGGGGGTACCAAGAGACCCAGTACTTC
J: TRBJ1-1; size: .; V: TRBV7-8; D: TRBD1; CDR3: CASSLFGQGGTEAFF; DNA: TGTGCCAGCAGCTTATTTGGACAGGGAGGCACTGAAGCTTTCTTT
J: TRBJ2-1; size: once; V: TRBV29-1; D: .; CDR3: CSVEGGDRSWFEQFF; DNA: TGCAGCGTTGAAGGGGGAGACAGGAGTTGGTTTGAGCAGTTCTTC
J: TRBJ1-1; size: many; V: TRBV7-9; D: .; CDR3: CASSSGDISVTEAFF; DNA: TGTGCCAGCAGCTCTGGGGACATCTCGGTGACTGAAGCTTTCTTT
J: TRBJ2-2; size: .; V: TRBV28; D: .; CDR3: CVGRNTGELFF; DNA: TGTGTCGGTCGAAACACCGGGGAGCTGTTTTTT
J: TRBJ2-7; size: many; V: TRBV6-6; D: .; CDR3: CATGSHGRLKYEQYF; DNA: TGTGCCACCGGATCCCACGGCAGACTCAAGTACGAGCAGTACTTC
J: TRBJ1-1; size: many; V: TRBV20-1; D: .; CDR3: CSARPHEGIRKAFF; DNA: TGCAGTGCTAGGCCTCACGAGGGGATTAGAAAAGCTTTCTTT